The present TCR beta chain was sequenced within a study of CD8 T cells in ankylosing spondylitis. TCRdb re-called the 5' RACE reads with MiXCR, one entry per CDR3 protein. Seen here are around 150,000 distinct CDR3 sequences, about 7% observed once, and the top ten hold around 12%. Many counts were recorded for this clonotype. Germline loops: CDR1 KGHDR, CDR2 SFDVKD. The V gene end was trimmed by 0 bases and the J gene end by 7 bases; junction bases not matched to a gene: 7. This CDR3 region has 15 residues. This clonotype originated in a female donor with ankylosing spondylitis or in good health (not recorded which). The sequenced material came from blood, either unsorted or a sorted T cell fraction (not recorded which). V is TRBV24-1 and J is TRBJ1-2, with TRBD1 identical over 7 bases. The CDR3 region is CATSDLSTGYSGYTF. In nucleotides, the CDR3 is TGTGCCACCAGTGATTTGTCGACAGGGTACTCTGGCTACACCTTC.